This T cell receptor (beta chain) emerged from a study of beta chain features in type 1 diabetes. Points from the study as a whole: When Type 1 diabetes patients were examined, their TCRB CDR3s proved moderately but significantly shorter in all four CD4+ subsets. Any PCR bias toward short templates would affect both groups alike.

cDNA synthesis used the whole RNA isolate, giving expressed TCRB sequences. The repertoire was sequenced with immunoSEQ multiplex PCR; TCRdb's copy has only in-frame clones and lacks some. The repertoire holds 100,000 to 150,000 clones, with 7.5% to 9.5% as singletons. V was shortened by 2 bases and J by 0 bases, with 5 bases between the two germline ends. The CDR3 covers 14 residues. Per germline, CDR1 SEHNR and CDR2 FQNEAQ (reference sequence). The table lists this clone with a few counts. Its specificity is not known. This chain connects TRBV7-9 to TRBJ1-5, with D unclear. This TCR was sampled from a young man with type 1 diabetes. The specimen was central memory CD4+ T cells from blood. CDR3 sequence: CASSLSSSNQPQHF. The CDR3 bases are TGTGCCAGCAGCTTATCCAGTAGCAATCAGCCCCAGCATTTT.